One sample yielded the 29 T cell receptor beta chains listed below, sequenced in a study of CD8 T cells in ankylosing spondylitis. One entry per CDR3 protein results from TCRdb running MiXCR on the 5' RACE reads. The sample lists roughly 440,000 distinct CDR3 sequences; 17% were seen once. These receptors' antigens are unknown. Study observations and caveats: Made up of roughly 8 highly homologous variants, a TCR beta motif appeared characteristic of ankylosing spondylitis blood.

Material for sequencing was blood, either unsorted or a sorted T cell fraction (not recorded which). These TCRs come from a male donor with ankylosing spondylitis.

V is TRBV28 and J is TRBJ1-1; D uncertain. The germline V gene encodes CDR1 MDHEN and CDR2 SYDVKM. This CDR3 contains 13 residues. V was shortened by 5 bases and J by 6 bases, with 13 bases between the two germline ends. The CDR3 loop reads CASSPNPVPEAFF. Written as DNA, the CDR3 is TGTGCCAGCAGTCCCAACCCCGTCCCTGAAGCTTTCTTT.

V is TRBV20-1 and J is TRBJ2-2; 7 nucleotides align to TRBD1. The V and J ends lost 6 bases and 0 bases, in that order; junction bases with no gene match: 13. The CDR3 loop spans 17 amino acids. The germline gives CDR1 DFQATT, CDR2 SNEGSKA (reference sequence). The CDR3 nucleotides read TGCAGTGCCCCCGACAGGGCGAGGGCTACGAACACCGGGGAGCTGTTTTTT. Its translation is CSAPDRARATNTGELFF.

This clonotype was recorded a few times. The V call is TRBV20-1, the J call TRBJ1-2, with D perhaps TRBD1 (6 bases). This CDR3 has 16 amino acids. Per the germline V gene, CDR1 is DFQATT and CDR2 is SNEGSKA (reference sequence). V lost 4 bases and J 7 bases, leaving 25 bases between the germline ends. The CDR3 reads CSANTGQGQGSSGYTF. CDR3 nucleotide sequence: TGCAGTGCTAATACGGGACAAGGGCAGGGAAGTTCTGGCTACACCTTC.

This chain links TRBV20-1 with TRBJ2-1, with 9 bases identical to TRBD2. Germline CDR1 DFQATT, CDR2 SNEGSKA (reference sequence). This CDR3 is built from 18 residues. Trimming took 0 bases from V and 6 from J; bases not matched to a gene: 15. The CDR3 DNA sequence: TGCAGTGCTAGAGATCCGGCTAGCGGGATATCATGGGTCAATGAGCAGTTCTTC. Translated, it gives CSARDPASGISWVNEQFF.

Only a few counts were recorded for this clonotype. CDR3 coding DNA: TGCGCCAGCAGACCACAGGGGGGGGCAATATACGAGCAGTACTTC. This encodes CASRPQGGAIYEQYF. V gene TRBV4-1 combines with J gene TRBJ2-7; D might be TRBD1 (8 bases). The CDR3 has 15 amino acids. V was clipped by 6 bases and J by 4 bases, with 19 bases between them. Per the germline V gene, CDR1 is MGHRA and CDR2 is YSYEKL.

The chain has TRBV19 and TRBJ2-6, with D maybe TRBD1 (5 bases). The germline gives CDR1 LNHDA, CDR2 SQIVND (reference sequence). There are 15 residues in the CDR3. The V end lost 6 bases, the J end lost 2 bases, and 11 bases lay between the germline ends. In DNA, the CDR3 is TGTGCCAGTAGCCTCAGGGTCGCTGGGGCCAACGTCCTGACTTTC. Translation gives CASSLRVAGANVLTF.

The chain carries TRBV18 and TRBJ1-2; 7 bases line up with TRBD1. V gave up 3 bases and J gave up 2 bases; unmatched junction bases: 6. Germline CDR1 is KGHSH and CDR2 is LQKENI. This CDR3 has 15 amino acids. The CDR3: CASSPGTAQNYGYTF. CDR3 in DNA: TGTGCCAGCTCACCCGGGACAGCTCAAAACTATGGCTACACCTTC.

The sample holds a few counts of this clonotype. This sequence joins TRBV20-1 and TRBJ1-2; D unclear. The CDR3 covers 13 residues. Germline V gene data show CDR1 as DFQATT and CDR2 as SNEGSKA (reference sequence). V lost 5 bases to trimming and J lost 4 bases, with 14 bases between them. DNA of the CDR3: TGCAGTGCTCAGAAGCCTTCGGGCTATGGCTACACCTTC. This encodes CSAQKPSGYGYTF.

A few counts support this clonotype. The J gene is TRBJ1-2, the V gene TRBV5-6, with D unresolved. Germline loops: CDR1 SGHDT, CDR2 YYEEEE. The length of the CDR3 is 15 residues. V was trimmed by 0 bases and J by 1 base, leaving 10 bases between them. The CDR3 loop is CASSLEARVNYGYTF. CDR3 in DNA: TGTGCCAGCAGCTTGGAGGCCCGGGTTAACTATGGCTACACCTTC.

This chain joins TRBV10-3 and TRBJ1-5; possibly TRBD1 for D (5 bases). Germline assignment: CDR1 ENHRY and CDR2 SYGVKD. Trimming left V 6 bases short and J 2 bases short, with 11 bases between. The CDR3 loop spans 14 amino acids. The CDR3: CAISPQGGNQPQHF. The CDR3, as DNA: TGTGCCATCAGCCCCCAGGGTGGCAATCAGCCCCAGCATTTT.

This clonotype was recorded a few times. The chain carries TRBV12-3 or TRBV12-4 and TRBJ2-3; D may be TRBD2 (6 bases). The CDR3 spans 13 residues. V shed 4 bases and J shed 7 bases, with 12 bases lying between them. CDR3: CASSSYSGNTQYF. For the CDR3, the DNA is TGTGCCAGCAGTTCTTATAGCGGAAATACGCAGTATTTT.

The chain carries TRBV9 and TRBJ2-5; D possibly uses TRBD1 or TRBD2 (5 bases each). CDR1 SGDLS and CDR2 YYNGEE come from the germline V gene. This CDR3 has 12 amino acids. V was trimmed by 3 bases and J by 8 bases, leaving 11 bases between them. The CDR3 region is CASSAGTGTQYF. CDR3 sequence (DNA): TGTGCCAGCAGCGCGGGGACCGGAACCCAGTACTTC.

The chain uses TRBV6-1 and TRBJ2-2, with 11 positions matching TRBD2. V shed 7 bases, J shed 7 bases, and the junction held 8 bases outside the gene matches. The germline V gene encodes CDR1 MNHNS and CDR2 SASEGT. The CDR3 has 15 residues. The DNA of the CDR3 is TGTGCCAGCACCCGTAGCGGGAGGGTTGGCGGGGAGCTGTTTTTT. It encodes CASTRSGRVGGELFF.

This rearrangement joins TRBV6-1 to TRBJ2-1; 12 bases are shared with TRBD2. Trimming took 5 bases from V and 10 from J; bases not matched to a gene: 9. The CDR3 sequence is 15 residues long. CDR1 is MNHNS and CDR2 is SASEGT in the germline V gene. This CDR3 reads CASSPGLAGYREQFF. CDR3 bases: TGTGCCAGCAGTCCCGGACTAGCGGGGTACCGGGAGCAGTTCTTC.

This chain uses TRBV5-1 with TRBJ1-1; D might be TRBD1 (5 bases). Looked up from germline, CDR1 is SGHRS and CDR2 is YFSETQ. The CDR3 extends over 16 amino acids. V shed 5 bases and J shed 2 bases, with 19 bases lying between them. This CDR3 is CASRGGHLTGNTEAFF. The DNA of the CDR3 is TGCGCCAGCAGGGGAGGACACCTCACGGGAAACACTGAAGCTTTCTTT.

This clonotype was counted only a few times. The chain employs TRBV20-1 and TRBJ2-5; 11 positions match TRBD2. This CDR3 spans 16 amino acids. Germline loops: CDR1 DFQATT, CDR2 SNEGSKA (reference sequence). The junction had 13 bases not matched to a gene; V was cut back by 6 bases and J by 4 bases. The CDR3 nucleotides are TGCAGTGCCCTAAGAACTAGCGGGAGTCAGGGAGAGACCCAGTACTTC. Its protein product is CSALRTSGSQGETQYF.

The V call is TRBV11-2, the J call TRBJ2-3; TRBD1 aligns across 7 bases. Germline CDR1 SGHAT, CDR2 FQNNGV. The CDR3 is made up of 15 amino acids. The V segment lost 3 bases and the J segment 2 bases; nucleotides outside the gene matches: 5. The chain's CDR3 is CASSFRDRDTDTQYF. The DNA of the CDR3 is TGTGCCAGCAGCTTCCGGGACAGAGACACAGATACGCAGTATTTT.

The sample holds a few counts of this clonotype. V usage is TRBV16 and J usage is TRBJ1-1, with a weak D call TRBD1 (6 bases). The ends were cut back, 0 bases at V and 4 bases at J, with 9 bases in the middle. This CDR3 spans 14 amino acids. Germline CDR1 and CDR2: KGHSY and FQNENV. The DNA for the CDR3 is TGTGCCAGCAGCCAATCAGGGGGAGCCACTGAAGCTTTCTTT. Translation: CASSQSGGATEAFF.

This chain uses TRBV7-9 with TRBJ1-3; D may be TRBD1 (5 bases). V lost 2 bases to trimming and J lost 7 bases, with 15 bases between them. Germline V gene data show CDR1 as SEHNR and CDR2 as FQNEAQ (reference sequence). The CDR3 extends over 15 amino acids. In DNA, the CDR3 is TGTGCCAGCAGCTTATTGGGGACGCGTGGGAACACCATATATTTT. It translates to CASSLLGTRGNTIYF.

This chain links TRBV5-1 with TRBJ1-1; a weak D match, TRBD1 (5 bases). Germline assignment: CDR1 SGHRS and CDR2 YFSETQ. The V end was cut by 1 base, the J end by 6 bases, with 13 bases between. The length of the CDR3 is 14 residues. The CDR3 sequence: CASSLKAGRAEAFF. CDR3 in DNA: TGCGCCAGCAGCTTGAAGGCAGGGCGTGCTGAAGCTTTCTTT.

The chain joins TRBV5-1 to TRBJ2-1, with 7 bases matching TRBD1. Germline V gene lookup returns CDR1 SGHRS and CDR2 YFSETQ. The V segment lost 2 bases and the J segment 6 bases; nucleotides outside the gene matches: 5. The CDR3 totals 14 residues. The CDR3 DNA reads as TGCGCCAGCAGCTTCCTGACAGGGTCCAATGAGCAGTTCTTC. Translated, it gives CASSFLTGSNEQFF.

This clonotype was seen only once. V gene TRBV18 combines with J gene TRBJ2-2; D is ambiguous. Trimming removed 0 bases from V and 1 base from J, with 12 bases in between. CDR1 is KGHSH, CDR2 LQKENI, per germline. This CDR3 contains 17 residues. The CDR3 coding sequence is TGTGCCAGCTCACCACCGTTCGGCCAGGAGAACACCGGGGAGCTGTTTTTT. Protein product: CASSPPFGQENTGELFF.

This chain links TRBV28 with TRBJ1-2; D is uncertain. The ends were cut back, 5 bases at V and 4 bases at J, with 11 bases in the middle. Germline CDR1 reads MDHEN; CDR2 reads SYDVKM. CDR3 length: 13 residues. In DNA form, the CDR3 reads TGTGCCAGCAGTACCCCGGGGAGCTATGGCTACACCTTC. Protein product: CASSTPGSYGYTF.

This clonotype showed up just a few times. V and J are TRBV5-1 and TRBJ1-3; D gene ambiguous. CDR1 and CDR2 from the germline V gene are SGHRS and YFSETQ. The ends were cut back, 4 bases at V and 4 bases at J, with 15 bases in the middle. The CDR3 is 15 amino acids. The CDR3 here is CASSPSGSVGNTIYF. CDR3 DNA sequence: TGCGCCAGCAGCCCCTCGGGCAGCGTGGGAAACACCATATATTTT.

The J gene is TRBJ1-1, the V gene TRBV19; D ambiguous. The CDR3 loop spans 14 amino acids. Germline V gene lookup returns CDR1 LNHDA and CDR2 SQIVND (reference sequence). Between the trimmed V and J ends, which lost 3 bases and 0 bases, there was a span of 8 bases. CDR3 DNA: TGTGCCAGTAGTATCTACGGGATGAACACTGAAGCTTTCTTT. Its protein product is CASSIYGMNTEAFF.

The chain has TRBV5-6 and TRBJ2-5; D gene unclear. The CDR3 covers 14 residues. The germline V gene has CDR1 SGHDT and CDR2 YYEEEE. With 4 bases removed from V and 2 bases from J, the gap between germline ends came to 12 bases. DNA of the CDR3: TGTGCCAGCAGCGACGCGGCCGGGCAAGAGACCCAGTACTTC. It translates to CASSDAAGQETQYF.

In this sample, this clonotype turned up a few times. CDR3 in amino acids: CSAKTSPHNEQFF. The CDR3, as DNA: TGCAGTGCAAAGACTAGCCCACACAATGAGCAGTTCTTC. This sequence joins TRBV20-1 and TRBJ2-1; 7 nucleotides align to TRBD2. V shed 6 bases, J shed 5 bases, and the junction held 7 bases outside the gene matches. The CDR3 spans 13 residues. Germline CDR1 and CDR2: DFQATT and SNEGSKA (reference sequence).

The chain recombines TRBV3-1 with TRBJ1-2, with D tentatively TRBD1 (6 bases). The CDR3 covers 14 residues. Trimming cost V 6 bases and J 6 bases, with 17 bases left between them. In germline, CDR1 is LGHDT, CDR2 YNNKEL (reference sequence). CDR3 sequence: CASRQTGLADGYTF. CDR3 nucleotides: TGTGCCAGCAGGCAAACAGGGCTGGCGGATGGCTACACCTTC. The full variable domain, completed using reference TRBV3-1 and TRBJ1-2, is DTAVSQTPKYLVTQMGNDKSIKCEQNLGHDTMYWYKQDSKKFLKIMFSYNNKELIINETVPNRFSPKSPDKAHLNLHINSLELGDSAVYFCASRQTGLADGYTFGSGTRLTVV.

The rearrangement uses TRBV9 and TRBJ2-2, with no clear D. The CDR3 is made up of 15 amino acids. With 4 bases removed from V and 5 bases from J, the gap between germline ends came to 15 bases. Germline lookup yields CDR1 SGDLS and CDR2 YYNGEE. The CDR3 DNA is TGTGCCAGCAGCTCTGGTGGAGTTCGTACCGGGGAGCTGTTTTTT. Translating gives CASSSGGVRTGELFF.